The following is a TCR beta chain sequence with its context. Its antigen is currently unknown. Quantitative molecular-barcoded 5'-RACE generated the TCR beta libraries. TCRdb reprocessed the 5' RACE reads via MiXCR and lists one record per CDR3 protein. The table has about 110,000 distinct CDR3 sequences, around 24% seen once. These data come from a study of CD8 T cells in ankylosing spondylitis. General study results and limits: A TCR beta motif of seven or eight highly homologous variants appeared characteristic of ankylosing spondylitis blood.

Sequencing was performed on synovial fluid, either unsorted or a sorted T cell fraction (not recorded which). This receptor was taken from a male donor with ankylosing spondylitis.

CDR3 protein: CASSNLPGQTLYEQYF. The CDR3, as DNA: TGTGCCAGCAGCAATTTACCGGGACAGACGTTATACGAGCAGTACTTC. The chain has TRBV21-1 and TRBJ2-7; TRBD1 was called by the table and not checked on the DNA. TRBV21-1 is classified as a pseudogene. This CDR3 has 16 residues.